The sequence of this T cell receptor beta chain was determined in a study of T cell responses to AZD1222 COVID-19 vaccine. Profiling relied on immunoSEQ multiplex PCR, and the TCRdb table lists in-frame clones only, not all of them. Of 99,000 or so clones listed, roughly 91% are singletons. Study-wide results and limits: Reportedly, close to half of spike-specific TCRs are directed against unmutated variant regions. Repertoire sampling happened only post peak T cell response. The donor group comprised mostly white British people and more females; the analysis possibly underestimated clonal diversity.

With regard to this clone: Antigen: not known.

This CDR3 contains 13 residues. Germline V gives CDR1 MNHEY, CDR2 SVGAGI. The germline V and J ends were trimmed by 0 bases and 9 bases, with 9 bases remaining between them. Sequences were derived from peripheral blood, sampled on day 0 of AZD1222 vaccination. V usage is TRBV6-5 and J usage is TRBJ2-1, with a possible D match to TRBD2 (7 bases). This TCR came from an adult in good health. CDR3 nucleotides: TGTGCCAGCAGTTACTCGCGGGGGCTTGAGCAGTTCTTC. This translates into CASSYSRGLEQFF.